This entry features one T cell receptor (beta chain) sequence. The data are from a study of blood T cell repertoires in COVID-19. Study-wide background: Sources were T cells, B-cell-depleted T cells, or PBMCs; the material itself was cDNA or gDNA.

In the study's own analysis: By means of reference gene primer amplification, nucleated cell counts were estimated. Repertoires were generated with immunoSEQ multiplex PCR, while TCRdb's copy carries only in-frame clones and drops some. That table is the source of V, J and clone size, and D and trimming were worked out from the DNA. The sample holds roughly 150,000 clones; around 84% are singletons and the top ten take roughly 7.9%. CDR3 length: 15 residues. Looked up from germline, CDR1 is LNHDA and CDR2 is SQIVND (reference sequence). Trimming at V came to 6 bases and at J to 0 bases, leaving 2 bases not matched to a gene.

The V gene is TRBV19, the J gene TRBJ1-3; 10 bases are shared with TRBD1. This clonotype originated in a woman in her forties or fifties in a cohort sampled during active or convalescent COVID-19. Material: peripheral blood. CDR3 protein: CASSRTGGSGNTIYF. CDR3 DNA sequence: TGTGCCAGTAGCCGGACAGGGGGCTCTGGAAACACCATATATTTT.